This T cell receptor (beta chain) stems from a study of blood T cell repertoires in COVID-19. Whole-study context: Samples taken during acute and convalescent COVID-19 were collected in the United States, Italy and Spain. From T cells, B-cell-depleted T cells, or PBMCs came the material, which was cDNA or gDNA.

In the study's own analysis: Quantification of nucleated cells was approximated via reference gene primer amplification. Only in-frame clones appear in the TCRdb table, and some are missing; sequencing was by immunoSEQ multiplex PCR. V and J calls plus clone size are reproduced from that table; the DNA served to infer D and trimming. The sample yields 300,000 to 400,000 clones, around 87% seen once. CDR3 length: 13 amino acids. With 7 bases clipped from V and 4 bases from J, the junction kept 4 bases outside the gene matches. Germline V gene lookup returns CDR1 SNHLY and CDR2 FYNNEI. Participants' reported clinical history set cohort assignment.

Sequenced sample: PBMCs or T cells enriched from blood (not recorded which). The chain links TRBV2 to TRBJ1-3, with 7 positions matching TRBD1. This receptor was obtained from a woman in her 30s with acute COVID-19. The CDR3: CASNPGQGNTIYF. The CDR3 coding sequence is TGTGCCAGCAACCCGGGACAGGGAAACACCATATATTTT.